Each of the 32 T cell receptor beta chains below was sequenced from the same sample in a study of shared clonotypes between healthy human individuals. Produced via immunoSEQ multiplex PCR; TCRdb's table is partial and in-frame only. Of approximately 480,000 clones listed, almost 80% were seen once; the top ten hold approximately 13%. Material: PBMCs. The source is a woman in her thirties or forties in good health. Some clones in this sample may be carry-over from other donors' samples.

The chain has TRBV10-2 and TRBJ2-1; 8 bases match TRBD1. With V trimmed by 3 bases and J by 9 bases, 10 bases remained unmatched. Germline lookup yields CDR1 WSHSY and CDR2 SAAADI. The CDR3 is made up of 15 amino acids. The CDR3 sequence is CASSDRSAGGLEQFF. The DNA for the CDR3 is TGCGCCAGCAGTGATCGTTCGGCAGGGGGCCTTGAGCAGTTCTTC.

This clone was detected only a few times. V is TRBV4-2 and J is TRBJ2-1; TRBD1 matches at 9 bases. J gave up 4 bases and V 0 bases, and 4 bases lay outside the gene matches. CDR1 LGHNA and CDR2 YNFKEQ come from the germline V gene. This CDR3 is built from 16 residues. CDR3 in amino acids: CASSQDWDRDYNEQFF. The CDR3 DNA follows: TGTGCCAGCAGCCAAGATTGGGACAGGGATTACAATGAGCAGTTCTTC.

This clone has only one observation. The chain uses TRBV9 and TRBJ2-2; 7 nucleotides match TRBD2. The CDR3 runs 16 residues. Germline V gene data show CDR1 as SGDLS and CDR2 as YYNGEE. V gave up 0 bases and J gave up 0 bases; unmatched junction bases: 2. The CDR3 protein is CASSVGEGTNTGELFF. DNA for the CDR3: TGTGCCAGCAGCGTAGGGGAGGGAACGAACACCGGGGAGCTGTTTTTT.

This chain connects TRBV9 to TRBJ2-1; 7 bases map to TRBD2. Germline loops: CDR1 SGDLS, CDR2 YYNGEE. Trimming took 0 bases from V and 2 from J; bases not matched to a gene: 5. The CDR3 extends over 16 amino acids. The CDR3 protein is CASSVEGGRTYNEQFF. The CDR3 region has the DNA TGTGCCAGCAGCGTAGAGGGCGGGAGAACCTACAATGAGCAGTTCTTC.

The chain is built from TRBV27 and TRBJ2-3; 14 nucleotides match TRBD2. Germline loops: CDR1 MNHEY, CDR2 SMNVEV (reference sequence). CDR3 length: 15 residues. J gave up 10 bases and V 5 bases, and 8 bases lay outside the gene matches. CDR3 amino acids: CASSPGLAGVRPQYF. The CDR3 bases are TGTGCCAGCAGTCCGGGACTAGCGGGAGTTAGGCCGCAGTATTTT.

This clone was picked up a small number of times. V is TRBV7-2 and J is TRBJ2-1, with D tentatively TRBD2 (6 bases). Per the germline V gene, CDR1 is SGHTA and CDR2 is FQGNSA. The V gene lost 2 bases and the J gene lost 8 bases, with 16 bases spanning the gap. The CDR3 is made up of 15 amino acids. Written as DNA, the CDR3 is TGTGCCAGCAGCTTACGGGCGGGACCCCCCCATGAGCAGTTCTTC. It codes for CASSLRAGPPHEQFF.

The CDR3 coding sequence is TGTGCCAGCAGTGAAAAGGCTAGCGGAGTGTACAATGAGCAGTTCTTC. Translation: CASSEKASGVYNEQFF. The chain has TRBV2 and TRBJ2-1, with 7 bases fitting TRBD2. V shed 2 bases, J shed 4 bases, and the junction held 8 bases outside the gene matches. The CDR3 is 16 amino acids. Germline-derived CDR1 and CDR2 are SNHLY and FYNNEI. Full variable domain (remainder filled in from reference TRBV2 and TRBJ2-1): EPEVTQTPSHQVTQMGQEVILRCVPISNHLYFYWYRQILGQKVEFLVSFYNNEISEKSEIFDDQFSVERPDGSNFTLKIRSTKLEDSAMYFCASSEKASGVYNEQFFGPGTRLTVL.

The J gene is TRBJ2-5, the V gene TRBV5-4, with D possibly being TRBD2 (6 bases). The last part of the DNA fits TRBJ2-7 better; the J call may be wrong. CDR3 length: 14 residues. Germline V CDR1 and CDR2: SGHNT, YYREEE (reference sequence). The CDR3: CASSSVTSPYEQYF. The CDR3 DNA follows: TGTGCCAGCAGCTCCGTGACTAGTCCCTACGAGCAGTACTTC.

Ten or more counts support this clone. The rearrangement joins TRBV12-5 to TRBJ2-3, with TRBD1 identical over 8 bases. CDR1 and CDR2 (germline): LGHNT, FRNRAP. This CDR3 spans 15 amino acids. After removal of 6 bases from V and 2 bases from J, the junction contained 7 bases not matched to a gene. CDR3 residues: CASGQGVDYTDTQYF. In DNA, the CDR3 is TGTGCTAGTGGACAGGGGGTGGACTACACAGATACGCAGTATTTT.

The V and J genes are TRBV21-1 and TRBJ1-2; the DNA was not compared with TRBD1, the D call given in the table. TRBV21-1 has pseudogene status. There are 13 residues in the CDR3. CDR3 DNA sequence: TGTGCCAGCAGCGACGGGACAAACTATGGCTACACCTTC. It encodes CASSDGTNYGYTF.

The chain uses TRBV4-1 and TRBJ2-1; D perhaps matches TRBD1 (5 bases). The CDR3 is made up of 15 amino acids. Germline V gene lookup returns CDR1 MGHRA and CDR2 YSYEKL. V was cut by 2 bases and J by 9 bases, with 17 bases left in between. CDR3 loop: CASSQLGQGAGEQFF. CDR3 coding DNA: TGCGCCAGCAGCCAATTAGGCCAAGGGGCTGGTGAGCAGTTCTTC.

The genes are TRBV2 and TRBJ2-1, with 7 bases fitting TRBD1. CDR3 length equals 12 residues. V was pared by 10 bases and J by 7 bases, with 7 bases of the junction left unmatched. The V gene's germline CDR1 is SNHLY and CDR2 FYNNEI. CDR3 protein: CANIKGQNEQFF. In DNA, the CDR3 is TGTGCCAACATCAAGGGACAGAATGAGCAGTTCTTC. The complete variable domain, with remaining parts taken from reference TRBV2 and TRBJ2-1, reads EPEVTQTPSHQVTQMGQEVILRCVPISNHLYFYWYRQILGQKVEFLVSFYNNEISEKSEIFDDQFSVERPDGSNFTLKIRSTKLEDSAMYFCANIKGQNEQFFGPGTRLTVL.

With regard to this clone: Its ends do not fully match the called genes, so a read error is possible. The sample contains more than one DNA sequence encoding this CDR3. The chain recombines TRBV18 with TRBJ2-7; tentatively, D is TRBD2 (5 bases). The CDR3 runs 16 residues. From germline, CDR1 is KGHSH and CDR2 LQKENI. Here the CDR3 reads CASSPDEGWSSYEQYF. Written as DNA, the CDR3 is TGTGCCAGCTCACCAGATGAGGGCTGGAGCTCCTACGAGCAATACTTC.

This chain joins TRBV7-7 and TRBJ2-1; D call uncertain. The V gene lost 5 bases and the J gene lost 2 bases, with 16 bases spanning the gap. CDR3 length equals 16 residues. Germline lookup yields CDR1 SSHAT and CDR2 FNYEAQ (reference sequence). The DNA of the CDR3 is TGTGCCAGCAGCCTCGGCTGGGGTCGTCCCTACAATGAGCAGTTCTTC. This encodes CASSLGWGRPYNEQFF.

Only a few counts were recorded for this clone. The chain uses TRBV18 and TRBJ1-1, with D hard to call. With 0 bases removed from V and 7 bases from J, the gap between germline ends came to 9 bases. This CDR3 has 13 residues. CDR1 and CDR2 (germline): KGHSH, LQKENI. CDR3 sequence reads: CASSPPVQFEAFF. The DNA for the CDR3 is TGTGCCAGCTCACCACCAGTCCAGTTTGAAGCTTTCTTT.

This chain links TRBV2 with TRBJ1-2; no clear D. The CDR3 extends over 15 amino acids. Germline V gives CDR1 SNHLY, CDR2 FYNNEI. Trimming took off 5 bases at V and 0 bases at J, with 13 bases between the two ends. The CDR3 loop reads CASSMTQHSNYGYTF. In DNA form, the CDR3 reads TGTGCCAGCAGTATGACCCAGCACTCTAACTATGGCTACACCTTC.

This clone was counted once. This chain uses TRBV28 with TRBJ1-2; TRBD1 agrees at 9 bases. This CDR3 has 15 residues. V shed 5 bases and J 6 bases; nucleotides not matched to a gene: 10. Germline V gives CDR1 MDHEN, CDR2 SYDVKM. CDR3 sequence reads: CASSALRQGEHGYTF. Written as DNA, the CDR3 is TGTGCCAGCAGTGCCCTTAGACAGGGGGAACATGGCTACACCTTC.

CDR3 coding DNA: TGTGCCAGCAGTAGGGACCGAGCCTACGAGCAGTACTTC. This sequence encodes CASSRDRAYEQYF. The V gene is TRBV6-1, the J gene TRBJ2-7; TRBD1 or TRBD2 may be the D gene (5 bases each). CDR1 MNHNS and CDR2 SASEGT come from the germline V gene. The length of the CDR3 is 13 residues. With 5 bases removed from V and 2 bases from J, the gap between germline ends came to 10 bases.

The chain combines TRBV7-9 with TRBJ2-3; 11 bases fit TRBD2. The germline CDR1 and CDR2 sequences are SEHNR and FQNEAQ (reference sequence). The CDR3 spans 17 residues. Trimming cost V 5 bases and J 1 base; bases outside gene matches: 8. CDR3 sequence (DNA): TGTGCCAGCAGCCCCGTAGCGGGAGGGCCAGGCACAGATACGCAGTATTTT. Translated: CASSPVAGGPGTDTQYF.

The chain combines TRBV29-1 with TRBJ2-1, with 10 bases lining up with TRBD2. The CDR3 is 13 amino acids. The V and J ends lost 7 bases and 4 bases, in that order; junction bases with no gene match: 4. Germline loops: CDR1 SQVTM, CDR2 ANQGSEA. CDR3 amino acids: CSALAGVYNEQFF. For the CDR3, the DNA is TGCAGCGCCCTAGCGGGAGTTTACAATGAGCAGTTCTTC.

This chain connects TRBV2 to TRBJ2-7; no reliable D call. Per germline, CDR1 SNHLY and CDR2 FYNNEI. The CDR3 runs to 11 residues. V was cut by 2 bases and J by 3 bases, with 2 bases left in between. For the CDR3, the DNA is TGTGCCAGCAGTGAAAACTACGAGCAGTACTTC. Residues: CASSENYEQYF.

To note about this clone: A read error may explain this, as a much larger clone is one base away. The sample holds other DNA sequences that translate to the same CDR3. The chain has TRBV5-1 and TRBJ2-2; no clear D. CDR3 length: 13 amino acids. Trimming left V 0 bases short and J 4 bases short, with 4 bases between. The V gene's germline CDR1 is SGHRS and CDR2 YFSETQ. Here the CDR3 reads CASSLDPTGELFF. CDR3 nucleotides: TGCGCCAGCAGCTTGGACCCCACCGGGGAGCTGTTTTTT.

The chain uses TRBV4-3 and TRBJ2-7; D uncertain. The CDR3 contains 16 residues. CDR1 is LGHNA, CDR2 YSLEER, per germline. V was shortened by 1 base and J by 0 bases, with 13 bases between the two germline ends. CDR3 coding DNA: TGCGCCAGCAGCCAAGTTATGATGGAACCCTCCTACGAGCAGTACTTC. Protein product: CASSQVMMEPSYEQYF.

The chain combines TRBV6-1 with TRBJ2-7; D tentatively reads TRBD1 or TRBD2 (5 bases each). The germline gives CDR1 MNHNS, CDR2 SASEGT. This CDR3 is 16 amino acids long. Between the trimmed V and J ends, which lost 1 base and 1 base, there was a span of 14 bases. The CDR3 bases are TGTGCCAGCAGTGAAGACTCCGGGACCGCGTCCTACGAGCAGTACTTC. Residues: CASSEDSGTASYEQYF.

This clone was picked up a small number of times. This chain connects TRBV6-6 to TRBJ1-1; D is uncertain. The CDR3 extends over 11 amino acids. CDR1 is MNHNY and CDR2 is SVGAGI in the germline V gene (reference sequence). With 7 bases removed from V and 9 bases from J, the gap between germline ends came to 12 bases. The CDR3, as DNA: TGTGCCAGCACCGAGACCACAAAAGCTTTCTTT. It is translated as CASTETTKAFF.

J is TRBJ1-2 and V is TRBV4-3; D unclear. The germline V gene has CDR1 LGHNA and CDR2 YSLEER. V lost 0 bases to trimming and J lost 0 bases, with 11 bases between them. There are 16 residues in the CDR3. CDR3 nucleotide sequence: TGCGCCAGCAGCCAAGATTTGGCACCGACTAACTATGGCTACACCTTC. Translated, it gives CASSQDLAPTNYGYTF.

The chain carries TRBV11-1 and TRBJ2-1; 7 positions agree with TRBD2. CDR1 and CDR2 (germline): SGHAT, FQDESV (reference sequence). This CDR3 has 16 residues. V gave up 3 bases and J gave up 5 bases; unmatched junction bases: 10. The chain's CDR3 is CASSFRGGGIDNEQFF. The CDR3 nucleotides are TGTGCCAGCAGCTTCCGTGGCGGGGGTATCGACAATGAGCAGTTCTTC. Using reference TRBV11-1 and TRBJ2-1 for the parts outside the CDR3, the full variable domain is EAEVAQSPRYKITEKSQAVAFWCDPISGHATLYWYRQILGQGPELLVQFQDESVVDDSQLPKDRFSAERLKGVDSTLKIQPAELGDSAMYLCASSFRGGGIDNEQFFGPGTRLTVL.

In this sample, this clone turned up many times. Other DNA sequences within the sample encode an identical CDR3. The chain employs TRBV25-1 and TRBJ2-1; perhaps TRBD2 as D (5 bases). V lost 3 bases, J lost 4 bases, and 10 bases lay in between. CDR1 and CDR2 (germline): MGHDK, SYGVNS. CDR3 size: 14 residues. CDR3 region: CASSDSGSYNEQFF. As DNA, the CDR3 is TGTGCCAGCAGTGACAGCGGATCTTACAATGAGCAGTTCTTC.

This clone was seen only a few times. This chain connects TRBV5-1 to TRBJ2-1; 12 positions agree with TRBD1. Germline CDR1 is SGHRS and CDR2 is YFSETQ. J gave up 8 bases and V 6 bases, and 15 bases lay outside the gene matches. The CDR3 covers 17 residues. The CDR3 protein is CASKLIFGTGGTDEQFF. The CDR3 DNA reads as TGCGCCAGCAAGCTCATCTTTGGGACAGGGGGCACAGATGAGCAGTTCTTC.

This rearrangement joins TRBV5-1 to TRBJ1-1; D call uncertain. Germline V CDR1 and CDR2: SGHRS, YFSETQ. This CDR3 region has 14 residues. The V end lost 0 bases, the J end lost 6 bases, and 12 bases lay between the germline ends. The DNA of the CDR3 is TGCGCCAGCAGCTTGGCCCCAGAGGACGCTGAAGCTTTCTTT. This gives the protein CASSLAPEDAEAFF.

The CDR3 loop reads CASSLGTGSYEQYF. DNA of the CDR3: TGTGCCAGCAGCTTAGGGACAGGGAGCTACGAGCAGTACTTC. V is TRBV7-6 and J is TRBJ2-5; 8 bases fit TRBD1. Matching the DNA end better, TRBJ2-7 makes the J call doubtful. The CDR3 runs 14 residues. The germline CDR1 and CDR2 sequences are SGHVS and FNYEAQ.

A few counts support this clone. The rearrangement uses TRBV14 and TRBJ2-7; a possible D gene is TRBD1 (6 bases). V gave up 4 bases and J gave up 1 base, with 11 bases separating them. The CDR3 extends over 14 amino acids. Germline CDR1 and CDR2: SGHDN and FVKESK. The CDR3 reads CASSLYRESYEQYF. In DNA, the CDR3 is TGTGCCAGCAGCCTCTACAGGGAGTCCTACGAGCAGTACTTC. The full variable domain, rest sourced from reference TRBV14 and TRBJ2-7, is EAGVTQFPSHSVIEKGQTVTLRCDPISGHDNLYWYRRVMGKEIKFLLHFVKESKQDESGMPNNRFLAERTGGTYSTLKVQPAELEDSGVYFCASSLYRESYEQYFGPGTRLTVT.